This T cell receptor beta chain came from a study of T cells after yellow fever vaccination. Study results and limitations: The appearance of a small share of clonotypes in both CD4 and CD8 compartments was observed.

A few counts support this clonotype. Its antigen is not known. It was through 5'RACE template switching that TCR cDNA was made, with a universal primer site and UMIs added. TCRdb re-analysed the 5' RACE reads in MiXCR, keeping a single row per CDR3 protein. Among tens of thousands of distinct CDR3 sequences listed, approximately 6.9% were seen once. Germline V CDR1 and CDR2: SEHNR, FQNEAQ (reference sequence). V was clipped by 1 base and J by 0 bases, with 7 bases between them. This CDR3 contains 15 residues. The material was CD8+ T cells sorted from PBMCs, obtained about 5 days after the first yellow fever vaccination. This TCR came from a man aged 18 to 29 who received the YFV17D yellow fever vaccine. The chain couples TRBV7-9 to TRBJ2-1; no definite D call. The CDR3 DNA sequence: TGTGCCAGCAGCTTAGACCCGAGCTCCTACAATGAGCAGTTCTTC. Protein: CASSLDPSSYNEQFF.